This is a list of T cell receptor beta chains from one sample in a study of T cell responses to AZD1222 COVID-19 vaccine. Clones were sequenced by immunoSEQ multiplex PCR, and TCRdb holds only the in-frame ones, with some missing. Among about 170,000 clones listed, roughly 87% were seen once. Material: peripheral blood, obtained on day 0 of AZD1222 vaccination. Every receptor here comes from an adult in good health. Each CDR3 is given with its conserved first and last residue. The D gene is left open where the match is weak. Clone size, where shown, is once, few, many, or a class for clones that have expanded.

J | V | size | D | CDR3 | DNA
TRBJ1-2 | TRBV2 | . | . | CASSAGRNYGYTF | TGTGCCAGCAGTGCCGGTCGTAACTATGGCTACACCTTC
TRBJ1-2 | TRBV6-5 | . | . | CASRGGNYGYTF | TGTGCCAGCCGGGGGGGGAACTATGGCTACACCTTC
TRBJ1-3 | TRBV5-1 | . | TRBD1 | CASSLDRGPGNTIYF | TGCGCCAGCAGCTTGGACAGGGGGCCGGGAAACACCATATATTTT
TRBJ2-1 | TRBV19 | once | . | CASSIERQSEQFF | TGTGCCAGTAGTATAGAGCGACAGTCCGAGCAGTTCTTC
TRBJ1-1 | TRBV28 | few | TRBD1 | CASRNNRGLTDTEAFF | TGTGCCAGCAGGAACAACAGGGGGCTTACGGACACTGAAGCTTTCTTT
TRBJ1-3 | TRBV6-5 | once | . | CASTRDGGSGNTIYF | TGTGCCAGCACTAGAGACGGGGGCTCTGGAAACACCATATATTTT
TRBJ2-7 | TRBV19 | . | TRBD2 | CASATGTSGYEQYF | TGTGCCAGTGCTACCGGGACTAGCGGCTACGAGCAGTACTTC
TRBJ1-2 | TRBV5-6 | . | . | CASSLVLSRGYTF | TGTGCCAGCAGCTTGGTTTTATCTCGGGGCTACACCTTC
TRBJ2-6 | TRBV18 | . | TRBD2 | CASSRLAGGDSGANVLTF | TGTGCCAGCTCCCGACTAGCGGGAGGGGACTCTGGGGCCAACGTCCTGACTTTC
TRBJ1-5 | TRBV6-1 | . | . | CASSEARVPNQPQHF | TGTGCCAGCAGTGAAGCGCGGGTACCCAATCAGCCCCAGCATTTT
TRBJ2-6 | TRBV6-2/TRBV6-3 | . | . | CASSPRQISGANVLTF | TGTGCCAGCAGCCCTAGACAGATCTCTGGGGCCAACGTCCTGACTTTC
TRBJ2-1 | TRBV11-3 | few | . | CASSESGGSSSYNEQFF | TGTGCCAGCAGCGAATCGGGCGGGTCGAGCTCCTACAATGAGCAGTTCTTC
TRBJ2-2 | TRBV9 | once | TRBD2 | CASRTGTSVTGELFF | TGTGCCAGCAGGACCGGGACTAGCGTGACCGGGGAGCTGTTTTTT
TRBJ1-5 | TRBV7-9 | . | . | CASSLGPRGPVGQPQHF | TGTGCCAGCAGCTTAGGTCCTCGCGGCCCCGTGGGACAGCCCCAGCATTTT
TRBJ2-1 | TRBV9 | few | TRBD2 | CASSQAGGTPLSSYNEQFF | TGTGCCAGCAGCCAAGCGGGAGGAACCCCATTGAGCTCCTACAATGAGCAGTTCTTC
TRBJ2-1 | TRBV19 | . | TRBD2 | CASRWSSGSHEQFF | TGTGCCAGTAGATGGAGTAGCGGGAGTCATGAGCAGTTCTTC
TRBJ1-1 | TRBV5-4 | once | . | CASRGATEAFF | TGTGCCAGCAGGGGGGCAACTGAAGCTTTCTTT
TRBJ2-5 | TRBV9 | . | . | CASSVGDFQETQYF | TGTGCCAGCAGCGTAGGGGACTTTCAAGAGACCCAGTACTTC
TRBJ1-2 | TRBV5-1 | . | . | CASSLAAGSAGYTF | TGCGCCAGCAGCTTGGCCGCAGGGTCGGCGGGCTACACCTTC
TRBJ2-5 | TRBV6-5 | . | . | CASSYRGTNQETQYF | TGTGCCAGCAGTTACCGGGGGACCAACCAAGAGACCCAGTACTTC
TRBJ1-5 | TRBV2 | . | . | CASRPSVSNQPQHF | TGTGCCAGCAGGCCTTCGGTGAGCAATCAGCCCCAGCATTTT
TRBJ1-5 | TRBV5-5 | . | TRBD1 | CASSFGTGGHSNQPQHF | TGTGCCAGCAGCTTCGGGACAGGGGGCCATAGCAATCAGCCCCAGCATTTT
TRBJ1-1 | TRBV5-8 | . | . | CASSFRGPRNTEAFF | TGTGCCAGCAGCTTCCGGGGACCGAGGAACACTGAAGCTTTCTTT
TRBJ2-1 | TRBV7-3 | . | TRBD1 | CASSTTGGVVEQFF | TGTGCCAGCAGCACTACAGGGGGAGTCGTTGAGCAGTTCTTC
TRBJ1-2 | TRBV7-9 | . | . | CASTPPGTGYGYTF | TGTGCCAGCACCCCCCCGGGGACGGGCTATGGCTACACCTTC
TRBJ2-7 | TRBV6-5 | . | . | CASRLWDEQYF | TGTGCCAGCCGACTCTGGGACGAGCAGTACTTC
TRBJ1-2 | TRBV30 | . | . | CAWSVVGYTF | TGTGCCTGGAGTGTCGTGGGCTACACCTTC
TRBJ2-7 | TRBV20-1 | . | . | CSAGTGREQYF | TGCAGTGCTGGAACAGGGCGCGAGCAGTACTTC
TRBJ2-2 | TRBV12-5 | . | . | CASAAKGISTGELFF | TGTGCTAGTGCGGCCAAGGGCATAAGCACCGGGGAGCTGTTTTTT
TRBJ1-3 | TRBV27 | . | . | CASSPHGPRSGRNTIYF | TGTGCCAGCAGCCCCCATGGGCCTCGGAGTGGGCGAAACACCATATATTTT
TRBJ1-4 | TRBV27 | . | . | CASTPEGKANEKLFF | TGTGCCAGCACCCCTGAGGGGAAGGCTAATGAAAAACTGTTTTTT
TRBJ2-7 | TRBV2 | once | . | CASSVERREYF | TGTGCCAGCAGTGTTGAGAGACGTGAGTACTTC
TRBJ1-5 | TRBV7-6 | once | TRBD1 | CASSLERAGGSNQPQHF | TGTGCCAGCAGCTTAGAAAGGGCAGGGGGGAGCAATCAGCCCCAGCATTTT
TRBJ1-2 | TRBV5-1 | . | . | CASSPGTTNYGYTF | TGCGCCAGCAGCCCGGGGACAACTAACTATGGCTACACCTTC
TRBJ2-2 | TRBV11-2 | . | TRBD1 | CASSPWRQGALTGELFF | TGTGCCAGCAGCCCCTGGCGACAGGGGGCCCTCACCGGGGAGCTGTTTTTT
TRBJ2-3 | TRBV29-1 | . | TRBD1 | CSVHRDRGTDTQYF | TGCAGCGTTCACCGGGACAGGGGTACAGATACGCAGTATTTT
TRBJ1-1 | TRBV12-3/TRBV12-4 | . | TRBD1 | CASRFRGRTEAFF | TGTGCCAGCAGATTCAGGGGGCGGACTGAAGCTTTCTTT
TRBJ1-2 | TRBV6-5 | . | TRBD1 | CASITGGNYGYTF | TGTGCCAGCATTACAGGGGGTAACTATGGCTACACCTTC
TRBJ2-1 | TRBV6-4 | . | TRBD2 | CASSSGNENEQFF | TGTGCCAGCAGTAGCGGGAATGAGAATGAGCAGTTCTTC
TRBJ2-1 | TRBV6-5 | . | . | CASSYSFRHEQFF | TGTGCCAGCAGTTACTCGTTCCGGCATGAGCAGTTCTTC
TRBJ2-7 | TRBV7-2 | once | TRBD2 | CASRVAGTTSDYEQYF | TGTGCCAGCAGGGTTGCCGGGACTACCTCTGACTACGAGCAGTACTTC
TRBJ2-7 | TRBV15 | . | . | CATSRDVAMNEQYF | TGTGCCACCAGCAGAGATGTGGCCATGAACGAGCAGTACTTC
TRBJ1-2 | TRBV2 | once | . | CASSEGGRYGYTF | TGTGCCAGCAGTGAAGGGGGGAGATATGGCTACACCTTC
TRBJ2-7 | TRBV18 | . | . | CASSLGAGYEQYF | TGTGCCAGCTCACTGGGGGCCGGCTACGAGCAGTACTTC
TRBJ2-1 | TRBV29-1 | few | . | CSVSFVVGNEQFF | TGCAGCGTTAGCTTTGTTGTGGGCAATGAGCAGTTCTTC
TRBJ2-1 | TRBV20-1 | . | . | CSASWQGNEQFF | TGCAGTGCTAGTTGGCAGGGCAATGAGCAGTTCTTC
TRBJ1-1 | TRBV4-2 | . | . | CASSQPGSGGYTEAFF | TGTGCCAGCAGCCAACCCGGGAGCGGGGGGTACACTGAAGCTTTCTTT
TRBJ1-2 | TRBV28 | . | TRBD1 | CASQPGGQGFPIGYTF | TGTGCCAGCCAACCAGGGGGTCAGGGGTTTCCCATAGGCTACACCTTC
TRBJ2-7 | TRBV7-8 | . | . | CASSPGQLEQYF | TGTGCCAGCAGCCCCGGACAGCTAGAGCAGTACTTC
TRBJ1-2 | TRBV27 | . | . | CASSLNPFANLNGYTF | TGTGCCAGCAGTTTAAACCCCTTCGCGAACCTAAATGGCTACACCTTC
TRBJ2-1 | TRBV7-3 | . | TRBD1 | CASSLTSTVDRGPYNEQFF | TGTGCCAGCAGCTTAACCTCAACCGTCGACAGGGGCCCCTACAATGAGCAGTTCTTC
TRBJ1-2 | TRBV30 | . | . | CASSPAANYGYTF | TGTGCCTCCTCGCCTGCAGCTAACTATGGCTACACCTTC
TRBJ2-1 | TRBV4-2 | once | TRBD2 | CASSQDRSLGLAGRNEQFF | TGTGCCAGCAGCCAAGATCGGAGTCTGGGACTAGCGGGACGCAATGAGCAGTTCTTC
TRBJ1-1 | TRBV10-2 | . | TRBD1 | CASSERAGGETFF | TGCGCCAGCAGTGAGAGGGCAGGGGGTGAAACTTTCTTT
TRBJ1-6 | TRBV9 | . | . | CASSVRGRDNSPLHF | TGTGCCAGCAGCGTGAGGGGAAGGGATAATTCACCCCTCCACTTT
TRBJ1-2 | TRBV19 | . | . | CASSPGVYYGYTF | TGTGCCAGTAGTCCCGGTGTTTACTATGGCTACACCTTC